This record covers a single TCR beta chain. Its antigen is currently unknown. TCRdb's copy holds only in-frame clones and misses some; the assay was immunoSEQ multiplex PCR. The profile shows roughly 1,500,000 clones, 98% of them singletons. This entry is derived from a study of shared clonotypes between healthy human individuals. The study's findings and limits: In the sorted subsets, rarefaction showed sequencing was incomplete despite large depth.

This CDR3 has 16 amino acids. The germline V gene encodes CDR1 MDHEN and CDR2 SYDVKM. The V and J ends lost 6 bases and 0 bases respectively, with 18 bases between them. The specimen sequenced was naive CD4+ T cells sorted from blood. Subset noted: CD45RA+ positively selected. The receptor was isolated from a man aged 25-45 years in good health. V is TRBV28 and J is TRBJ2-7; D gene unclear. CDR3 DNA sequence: TGTGCCAGCAGAGGGCAGCTTGGAACCCCCTCCTACGAGCAGTACTTC. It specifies CASRGQLGTPSYEQYF.